This passage covers 6 T cell receptor beta chains from one sample sequenced in a study of tumor-infiltrating lymphocytes in localized non-small cell lung cancer. The data were produced by immunoSEQ multiplex PCR, yet TCRdb's version contains in-frame clones alone and is incomplete. The sample includes 17,000 or so clones, 70% to 80% seen only once; the top ten take 5.5% to 7%. The specimen was lung tumor tissue. All receptors derive from a human donor with non-small cell lung cancer.

Only one count was recorded for this clone. V gene TRBV5-4 combines with J gene TRBJ1-5; D might be TRBD1 (6 bases). Deletions cut 0 bases from V and 4 bases from J, with 23 bases between. The CDR3 runs to 19 residues. Germline V gene lookup returns CDR1 SGHNT and CDR2 YYREEE (reference sequence). DNA for the CDR3: TGTGCCAGCAGCTTGGAGCCTAATGAGAGAGGGGGTGGAAATCAGCCCCAGCATTTT. It codes for CASSLEPNERGGGNQPQHF.

The chain combines TRBV4-1 with TRBJ2-7; D tentatively reads TRBD1 or TRBD2 (5 bases each). Deletions cut 0 bases from V and 2 bases from J, with 11 bases between. Germline V CDR1 and CDR2: MGHRA, YSYEKL. The CDR3 length is 15 residues. The CDR3 sequence is CASSQDYRDPYEQYF. The CDR3 bases are TGCGCCAGCAGCCAAGATTATAGGGACCCCTACGAGCAGTACTTC.

This clone was seen just once. The chain uses TRBV7-6 and TRBJ2-1; TRBD2 might be the D (5 bases). Germline CDR1 and CDR2: SGHVS and FNYEAQ. Trimming took off 5 bases at V and 7 bases at J, with 12 bases between the two ends. The CDR3 has 13 amino acids. CDR3 region: CASSLPWRNEQFF. The CDR3 coding sequence is TGTGCCAGCAGCCTCCCTTGGAGGAATGAGCAGTTCTTC.

V gene TRBV27 combines with J gene TRBJ2-7; 8 bases are shared with TRBD1. Germline loops: CDR1 MNHEY, CDR2 SMNVEV (reference sequence). The CDR3 has 14 amino acids. The ends lost 0 bases at V and 3 bases at J; junction bases unmatched: 1. CDR3 DNA: TGTGCCAGCAGTTTATCAACAGGGGGCTACGAGCAGTACTTC. This encodes CASSLSTGGYEQYF.

The CDR3 DNA reads TGTGCCAGCAGTCGAACAGTTTATAGCAATCAGCCCCAGCATTTT. Protein: CASSRTVYSNQPQHF. This rearrangement joins TRBV6-1 to TRBJ1-5; D is unclear. The germline CDR1 and CDR2 sequences are MNHNS and SASEGT. This CDR3 spans 15 amino acids. The V end was cut by 5 bases, the J end by 0 bases, with 11 bases between.

This clone was picked up one time. V gene TRBV6-4 combines with J gene TRBJ2-3, with TRBD2 matching 9 bases. Germline lookup yields CDR1 MRHNA and CDR2 SNTAGT. The CDR3 is made up of 14 amino acids. V lost 7 bases to trimming and J lost 6 bases; unmatched junction nucleotides: 8. Written as DNA, the CDR3 is TGTGCCAGCAAAACAATTAGCGGGAGTGATACGCAGTATTTT. Translated, it gives CASKTISGSDTQYF.